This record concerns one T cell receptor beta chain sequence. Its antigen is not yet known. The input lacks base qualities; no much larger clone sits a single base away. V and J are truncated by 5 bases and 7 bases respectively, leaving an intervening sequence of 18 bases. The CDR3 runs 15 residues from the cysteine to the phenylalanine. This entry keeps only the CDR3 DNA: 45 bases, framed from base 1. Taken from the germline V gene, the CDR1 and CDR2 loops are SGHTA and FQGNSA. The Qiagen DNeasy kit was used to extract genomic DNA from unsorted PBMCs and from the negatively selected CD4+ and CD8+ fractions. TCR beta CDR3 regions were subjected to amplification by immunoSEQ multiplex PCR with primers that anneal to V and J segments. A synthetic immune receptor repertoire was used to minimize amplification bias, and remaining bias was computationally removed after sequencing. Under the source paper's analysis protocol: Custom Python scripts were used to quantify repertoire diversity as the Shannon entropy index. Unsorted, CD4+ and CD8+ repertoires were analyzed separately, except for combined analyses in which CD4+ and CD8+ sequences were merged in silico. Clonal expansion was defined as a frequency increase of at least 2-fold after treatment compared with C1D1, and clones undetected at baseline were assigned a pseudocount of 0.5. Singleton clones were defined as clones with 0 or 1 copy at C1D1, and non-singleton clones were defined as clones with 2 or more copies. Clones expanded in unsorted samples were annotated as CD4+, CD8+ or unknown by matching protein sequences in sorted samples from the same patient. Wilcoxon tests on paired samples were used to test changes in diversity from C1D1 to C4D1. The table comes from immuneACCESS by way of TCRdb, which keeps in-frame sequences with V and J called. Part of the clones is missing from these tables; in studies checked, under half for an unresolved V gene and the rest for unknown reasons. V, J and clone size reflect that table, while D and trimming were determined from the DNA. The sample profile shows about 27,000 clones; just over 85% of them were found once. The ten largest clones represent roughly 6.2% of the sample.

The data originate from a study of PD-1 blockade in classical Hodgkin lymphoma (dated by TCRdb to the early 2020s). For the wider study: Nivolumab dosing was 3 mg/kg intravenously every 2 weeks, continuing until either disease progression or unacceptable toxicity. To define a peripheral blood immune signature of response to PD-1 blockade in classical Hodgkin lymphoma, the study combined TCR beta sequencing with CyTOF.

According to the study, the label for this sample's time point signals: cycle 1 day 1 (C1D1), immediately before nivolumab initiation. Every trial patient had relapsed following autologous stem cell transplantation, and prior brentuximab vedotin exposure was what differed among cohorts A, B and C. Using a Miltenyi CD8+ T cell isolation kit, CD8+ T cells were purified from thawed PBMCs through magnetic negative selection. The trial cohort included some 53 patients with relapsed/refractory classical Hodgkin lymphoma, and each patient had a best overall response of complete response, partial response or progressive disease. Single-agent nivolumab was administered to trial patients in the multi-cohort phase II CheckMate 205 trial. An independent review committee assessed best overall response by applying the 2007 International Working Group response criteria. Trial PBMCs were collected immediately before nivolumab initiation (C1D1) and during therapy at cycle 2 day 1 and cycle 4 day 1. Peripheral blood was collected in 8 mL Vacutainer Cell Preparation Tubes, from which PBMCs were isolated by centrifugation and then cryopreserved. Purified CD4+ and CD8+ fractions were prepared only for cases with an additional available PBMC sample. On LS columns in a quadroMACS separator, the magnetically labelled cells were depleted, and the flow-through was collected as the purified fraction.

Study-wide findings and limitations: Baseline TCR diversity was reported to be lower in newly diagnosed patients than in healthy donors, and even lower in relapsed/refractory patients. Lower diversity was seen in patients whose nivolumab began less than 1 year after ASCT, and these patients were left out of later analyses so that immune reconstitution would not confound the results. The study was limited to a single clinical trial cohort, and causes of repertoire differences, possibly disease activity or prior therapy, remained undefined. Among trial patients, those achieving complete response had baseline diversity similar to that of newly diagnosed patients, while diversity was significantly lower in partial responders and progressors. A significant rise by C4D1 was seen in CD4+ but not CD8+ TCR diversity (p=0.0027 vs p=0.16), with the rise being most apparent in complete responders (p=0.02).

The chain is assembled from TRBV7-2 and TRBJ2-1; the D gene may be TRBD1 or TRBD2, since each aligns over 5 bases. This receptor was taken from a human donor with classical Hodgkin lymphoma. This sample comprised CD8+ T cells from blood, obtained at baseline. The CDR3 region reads CASSGYPGARNEQFF. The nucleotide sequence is TGTGCCAGCAGCGGTTACCCCGGGGCCAGGAATGAGCAGTTCTTC.